This note documents a single TCR beta chain sequence. This receptor's antigen is unknown. Per-base qualities were not stored, and no clone one base away is much larger. Using the deep immunoSEQ assay, TCR CDR3 regions were amplified from genomic DNA by multiplex PCR. Extracted genomic DNA from each cell subset was spread evenly across all wells of several immunoSEQ 96-well plates, with each plate serving as a replicate. For sorted subsets, 150 to 200 ng genomic DNA, equal to 30,000 to 35,000 T cell genomes, was loaded into each replicate PCR. Purified libraries were quantified with a Qubit 3.0 fluorometer, sized on a Bioanalyzer 2100, and re-quantified with the KAPA Library Quantification kit. Each immunoSEQ 96-well plate was sequenced on its own single-read 150-cycle Illumina NextSeq 550 flow cell. From the authors' description of their analysis: Because the immunoSEQ output held only junctional sequences and lacked quality scores, the filtering could not match the filtering applied to full-length reads. Sequences were annotated with PyIR, a Python wrapper for IgBLAST v1.9, using IMGT germline references to assign V/J genes and CDR3. Reads with weak V/J assignments (E-value above 1e-6), missing CDR3, stop codons, out-of-frame junctions, or ambiguous translated residues were removed. A V3J clonotype was defined by an identical inferred V gene, J gene, and CDR3 amino acid sequence. To compute the percentage overlap between repertoires, the number of shared unique clonotypes was divided by the size of the smaller repertoire. RTK rarefaction, the Chao1 estimator, and Recon v2.1 estimates of unobserved clonotypes were used to assess repertoire richness. OLGA was used to compute generation probabilities for all TCRbeta clonotypes that the gDNA method yielded from a few donors. What TCRdb holds here is the immuneACCESS table cut down to in-frame rearrangements. Part of the clones is not present; checked against another copy, under half of the missing clones reflect an unresolved V gene, and the others are unexplained. Clone size and the V and J calls come from that table; the DNA yielded D and trimming. The sample profile shows 2 million to 2.5 million clones; 93% of them were found once. Together, the top ten hold about 0.39% of the sample.

This entry belongs to a study of shared clonotypes between healthy human individuals (dated by TCRdb to the early 2020s). Background for the entire study: The cohort included three men and a couple of women between 18 and 49 years of age. Per donor, three plates each were used for CD4 naive and CD4 memory, two for CD8 naive, and one for CD8 memory. The study deeply sequenced blood TCR repertoires of five healthy adults to estimate repertoire size and the extent of clonotype sharing between individuals. Libraries were prepared and TCR repertoires were sequenced by different laboratories using diverse techniques, in order to increase sequencing depth and limit assay-specific biases. Leukapheresis yielded between about 0.85 and 10 billion PBMCs per donor.

CDR1 MDHEN and CDR2 SYDVKM were looked up in the germline V gene. From cysteine to phenylalanine, the CDR3 is 14 amino acids long. Only the CDR3 part of the read is kept: 42 bases, read in frame from the first base. V sheds 5 bases and J sheds 4 bases, leaving 12 bases between their ends. Healthy HIV-negative adults with no recently reported acute infections or vaccinations were included as donors. Only Caucasian adults living in Nashville, Tennessee, USA were represented among the donors. Magnetic negative selection was used to enrich CD4+ T cells, after which naive cells were positively selected on CD45RA and the negative fraction became the memory subset. Blood was obtained by leukapheresis, after which PBMCs were separated by Ficoll-Histopaque density gradient centrifugation and cryopreserved in liquid nitrogen vapor phase. Analytical flow cytometry was used to check the purity and quantity of each magnetically sorted T cell population. Genomic DNA was isolated from each sorted fraction and quantified by UV absorbance on a Nanodrop 2000c.

Points the paper makes about the study in general: About 5% of naive CD4, 3% to 4% of naive CD8, roughly 2.4% of memory CD4, and around 0.4% of memory CD8 clonotypes were shared across a few donors. Sampling was limited to blood, and TCR repertoires in tissue likely differ from TCR repertoires in blood. Rarefaction of sorted-subset datasets indicated incomplete sequencing despite the large sequencing depth. Pairwise subsampling led to the expectation that sequencing depth would affect the degree of clonotype sharing among donors. Naive subsets generally had larger estimated clonotype richness than memory subsets did. Compared with non-shared clonotypes, the clonotypes found in all four sorted-subset donors had higher generation probabilities. Because the study included a small number of donors, the genetic and exposure-history diversity represented was limited.

The sample consisted of naive CD4+ T cells from PBMCs. According to the study, the label for this sample's cell subset or site signals: CD45RA+ positively selected. The sequence links TRBV28 to TRBJ1-3, and TRBD1 may be the D gene, going by 5 matching bases. The clonotype originates from a man between 18 and 29 years old in good health. Some clones in this sample may be carry-over from other donors' samples. The nucleotide sequence reads as follows: TGTGCCAGCAGTCGCACCAGGACAGGAAACACCATATATTTT. Its translation is CASSRTRTGNTIYF. With the portions outside the CDR3 filled from the reference TRBV28 and TRBJ1-3 genes, the complete variable region becomes DVKVTQSSRYLVKRTGEKVFLECVQDMDHENMFWYRQDPGLGLRLIYFSYDVKMKEKGDIPEGYSVSREKKERFSLILESASTNQTSMYLCASSRTRTGNTIYFGEGSWLTVV.